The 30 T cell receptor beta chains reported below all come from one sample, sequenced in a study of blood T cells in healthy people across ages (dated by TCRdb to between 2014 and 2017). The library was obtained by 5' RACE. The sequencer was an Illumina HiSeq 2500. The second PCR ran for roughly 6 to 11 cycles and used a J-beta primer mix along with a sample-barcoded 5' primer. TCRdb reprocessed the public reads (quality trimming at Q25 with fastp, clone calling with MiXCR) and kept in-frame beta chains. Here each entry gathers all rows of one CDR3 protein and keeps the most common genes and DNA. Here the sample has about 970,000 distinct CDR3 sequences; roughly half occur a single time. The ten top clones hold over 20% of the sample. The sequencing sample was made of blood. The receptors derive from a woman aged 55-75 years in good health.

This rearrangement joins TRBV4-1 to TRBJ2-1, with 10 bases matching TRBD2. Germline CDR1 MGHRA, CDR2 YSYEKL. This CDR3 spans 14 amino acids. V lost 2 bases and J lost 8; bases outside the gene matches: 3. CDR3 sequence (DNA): TGCGCCAGCAGCCAAATTCTAGCGGGAGATGAGCAGTTCTTC. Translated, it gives CASSQILAGDEQFF.

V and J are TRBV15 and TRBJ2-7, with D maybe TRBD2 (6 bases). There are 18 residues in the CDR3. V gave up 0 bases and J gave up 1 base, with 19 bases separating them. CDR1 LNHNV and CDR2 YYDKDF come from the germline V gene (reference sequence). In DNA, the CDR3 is TGTGCCACCAGCAGAGACCTCCTATTAGAGCGGGCGTCCTACGAGCAGTACTTC. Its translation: CATSRDLLLERASYEQYF. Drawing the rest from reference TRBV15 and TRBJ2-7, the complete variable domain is DAMVIQNPRYQVTQFGKPVTLSCSQTLNHNVMYWYQQKSSQAPKLLFHYYDKDFNNEADTPDNFQSRRPNTSFCFLDIRSPGLGDTAMYLCATSRDLLLERASYEQYFGPGTRLTVT.

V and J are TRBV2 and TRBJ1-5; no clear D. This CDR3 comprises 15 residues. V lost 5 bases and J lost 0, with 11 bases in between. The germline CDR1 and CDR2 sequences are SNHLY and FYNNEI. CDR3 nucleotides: TGTGCCAGCAGTTACAATCCGTATAGCAATCAGCCCCAGCATTTT. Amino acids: CASSYNPYSNQPQHF.

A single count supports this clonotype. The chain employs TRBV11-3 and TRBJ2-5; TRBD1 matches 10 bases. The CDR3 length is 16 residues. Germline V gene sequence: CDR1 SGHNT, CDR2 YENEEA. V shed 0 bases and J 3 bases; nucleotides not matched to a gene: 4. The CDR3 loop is CASSLDPGQGEETQYF. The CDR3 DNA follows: TGTGCCAGCAGCTTAGATCCCGGACAGGGGGAAGAGACCCAGTACTTC.

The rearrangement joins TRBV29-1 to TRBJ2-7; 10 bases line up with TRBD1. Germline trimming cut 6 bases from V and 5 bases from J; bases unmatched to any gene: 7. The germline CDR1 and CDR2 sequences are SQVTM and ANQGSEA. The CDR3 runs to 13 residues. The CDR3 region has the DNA TGCAGCGTGGGTAAGGGACAGGGGCACGAGCAGTACTTC. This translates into CSVGKGQGHEQYF.

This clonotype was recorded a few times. Written as DNA, the CDR3 is TGTGCCAGCAGTTTTCGGACTAGCGGGAGCTGGCAGTACTTC. Protein sequence: CASSFRTSGSWQYF. The chain uses TRBV12-3 or TRBV12-4 and TRBJ2-7; 13 bases agree with TRBD2. J was trimmed by 9 bases and V by 3 bases; bases with no gene match: 5. This CDR3 contains 14 residues.

CDR3 region: CASSDRKTSTDTQYF. CDR3 DNA sequence: TGCGCCAGCAGTGATCGGAAAACTAGCACAGATACGCAGTATTTT. The rearrangement links TRBV10-1 to TRBJ2-3; D gene uncertain. The CDR3 consists of 15 residues. With 3 bases removed from V and 0 bases from J, the gap between germline ends came to 10 bases. Germline V gene sequence: CDR1 WNHNN, CDR2 SYGVQD (reference sequence).

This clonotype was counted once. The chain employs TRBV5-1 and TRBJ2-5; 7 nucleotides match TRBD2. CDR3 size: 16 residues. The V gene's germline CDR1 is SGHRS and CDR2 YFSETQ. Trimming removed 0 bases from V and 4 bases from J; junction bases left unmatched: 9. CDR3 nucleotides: TGCGCCAGCAGCTTGGCCAGGGCGGGAGAGGGAGAGACCCAGTACTTC. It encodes CASSLARAGEGETQYF.

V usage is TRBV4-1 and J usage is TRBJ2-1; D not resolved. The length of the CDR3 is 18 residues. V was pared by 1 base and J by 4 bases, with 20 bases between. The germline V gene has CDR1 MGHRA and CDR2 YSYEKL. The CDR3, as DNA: TGCGCCAGCAGCCAAGGCCACCACGGATCTCAAATTTACAATGAGCAGTTCTTC. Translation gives CASSQGHHGSQIYNEQFF.

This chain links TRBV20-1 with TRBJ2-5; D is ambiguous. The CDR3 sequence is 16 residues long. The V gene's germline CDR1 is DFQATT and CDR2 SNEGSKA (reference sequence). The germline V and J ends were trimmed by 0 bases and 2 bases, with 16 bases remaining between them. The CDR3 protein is CSARDSWGAVQETQYF. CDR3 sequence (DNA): TGCAGTGCTAGAGACTCTTGGGGTGCGGTTCAAGAGACCCAGTACTTC.

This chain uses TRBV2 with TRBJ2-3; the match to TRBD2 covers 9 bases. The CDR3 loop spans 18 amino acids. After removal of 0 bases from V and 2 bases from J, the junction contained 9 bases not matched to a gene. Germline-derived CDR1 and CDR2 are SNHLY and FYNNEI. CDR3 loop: CASSEAEQLAGITDTQYF. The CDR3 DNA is TGTGCCAGCAGTGAAGCAGAGCAGCTAGCGGGGATCACAGATACGCAGTATTTT.

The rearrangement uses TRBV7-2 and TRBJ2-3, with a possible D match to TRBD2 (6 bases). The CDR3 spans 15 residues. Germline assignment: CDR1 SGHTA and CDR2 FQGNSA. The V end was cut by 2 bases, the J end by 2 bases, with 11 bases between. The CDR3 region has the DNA TGTGCCAGCAGCTTACCGGGAGTGAACACAGATACGCAGTATTTT. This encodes CASSLPGVNTDTQYF.

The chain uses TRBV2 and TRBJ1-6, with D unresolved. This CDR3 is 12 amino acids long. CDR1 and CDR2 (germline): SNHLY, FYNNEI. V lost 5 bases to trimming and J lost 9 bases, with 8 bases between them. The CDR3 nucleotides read TGTGCCAGCAGTCCATCAACTTCACCCCTCCACTTT. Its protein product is CASSPSTSPLHF. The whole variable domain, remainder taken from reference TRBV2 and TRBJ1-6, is EPEVTQTPSHQVTQMGQEVILRCVPISNHLYFYWYRQILGQKVEFLVSFYNNEISEKSEIFDDQFSVERPDGSNFTLKIRSTKLEDSAMYFCASSPSTSPLHFGNGTRLTVT.

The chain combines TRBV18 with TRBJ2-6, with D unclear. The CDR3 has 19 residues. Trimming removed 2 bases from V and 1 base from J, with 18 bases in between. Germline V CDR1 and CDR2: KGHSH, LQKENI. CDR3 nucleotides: TGTGCCAGCTCACCATTAAGACACGACCAAACTTCTGGGGCCAACGTCCTGACTTTC. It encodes CASSPLRHDQTSGANVLTF.

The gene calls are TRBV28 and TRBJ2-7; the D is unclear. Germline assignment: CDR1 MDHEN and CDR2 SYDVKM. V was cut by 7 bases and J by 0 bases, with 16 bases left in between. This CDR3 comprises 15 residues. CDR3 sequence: CASTQVRTISYEQYF. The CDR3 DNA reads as TGTGCCAGCACCCAGGTCCGTACCATCTCCTACGAGCAGTACTTC.

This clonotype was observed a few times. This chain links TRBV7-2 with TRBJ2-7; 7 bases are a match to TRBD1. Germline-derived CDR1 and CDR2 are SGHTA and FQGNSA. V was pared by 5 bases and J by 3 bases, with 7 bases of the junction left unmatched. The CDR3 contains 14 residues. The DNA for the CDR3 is TGTGCCAGCAGCCCGGGACAGAGATTCTACGAGCAGTACTTC. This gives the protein CASSPGQRFYEQYF. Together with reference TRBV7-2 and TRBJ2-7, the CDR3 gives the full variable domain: GAGVSQSPSNKVTEKGKDVELRCDPISGHTALYWYRQSLGQGLEFLIYFQGNSAPDKSGLPSDRFSAERTGGSVSTLTIQRTQQEDSAVYLCASSPGQRFYEQYFGPGTRLTVT.

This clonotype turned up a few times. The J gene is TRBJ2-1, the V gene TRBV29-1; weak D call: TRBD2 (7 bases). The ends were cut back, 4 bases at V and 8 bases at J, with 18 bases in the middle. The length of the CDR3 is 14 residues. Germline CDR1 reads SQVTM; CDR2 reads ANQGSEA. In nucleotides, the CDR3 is TGCAGCGTTGTAAAGGCGGGGGCCATCGATGAGCAGTTCTTC. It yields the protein CSVVKAGAIDEQFF.

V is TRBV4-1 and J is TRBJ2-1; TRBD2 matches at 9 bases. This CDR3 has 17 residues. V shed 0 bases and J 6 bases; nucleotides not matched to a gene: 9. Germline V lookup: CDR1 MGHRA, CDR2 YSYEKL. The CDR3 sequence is CASSQDLRASGTNEQFF. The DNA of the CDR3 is TGCGCCAGCAGCCAAGATCTGAGGGCTAGCGGGACCAATGAGCAGTTCTTC.

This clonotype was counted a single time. This CDR3 is CASSAARQTDTQYF. CDR3 nucleotides: TGTGCCAGCAGCGCAGCGCGACAGACAGATACGCAGTATTTT. This rearrangement joins TRBV7-9 to TRBJ2-3; D is possibly TRBD1 (5 bases). Germline CDR1 is SEHNR and CDR2 is FQNEAQ (reference sequence). V was trimmed by 5 bases and J by 3 bases, leaving 12 bases between them. The CDR3 consists of 14 residues.

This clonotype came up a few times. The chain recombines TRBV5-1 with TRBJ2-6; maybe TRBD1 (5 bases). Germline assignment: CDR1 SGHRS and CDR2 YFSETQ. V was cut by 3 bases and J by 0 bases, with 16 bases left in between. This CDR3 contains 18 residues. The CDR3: CASSSGGQLSSGANVLTF. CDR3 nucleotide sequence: TGCGCCAGCAGCTCCGGCGGACAACTAAGCTCTGGGGCCAACGTCCTGACTTTC.

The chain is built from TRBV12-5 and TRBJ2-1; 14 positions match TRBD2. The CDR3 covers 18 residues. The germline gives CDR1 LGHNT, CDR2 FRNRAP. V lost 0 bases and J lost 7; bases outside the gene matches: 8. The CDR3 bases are TGTGCTAGTGGTTTGGTTCTCCAGACTAGCGGGAGGGTGAATGAGCAGTTCTTC. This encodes CASGLVLQTSGRVNEQFF. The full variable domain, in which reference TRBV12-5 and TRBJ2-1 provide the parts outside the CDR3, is DARVTQTPRHKVTEMGQEVTMRCQPILGHNTVFWYRQTMMQGLELLAYFRNRAPLDDSGMPKDRFSAEMPDATLATLKIQPSEPRDSAVYFCASGLVLQTSGRVNEQFFGPGTRLTVL.

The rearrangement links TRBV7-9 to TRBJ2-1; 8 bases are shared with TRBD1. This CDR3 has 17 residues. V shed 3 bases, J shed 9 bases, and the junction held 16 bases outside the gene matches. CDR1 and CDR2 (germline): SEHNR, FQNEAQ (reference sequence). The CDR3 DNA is TGTGCCAGCAGCTTTGCCCGTTGGGACAGGCCTTTGGGTGAGCAGTTCTTC. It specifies CASSFARWDRPLGEQFF.

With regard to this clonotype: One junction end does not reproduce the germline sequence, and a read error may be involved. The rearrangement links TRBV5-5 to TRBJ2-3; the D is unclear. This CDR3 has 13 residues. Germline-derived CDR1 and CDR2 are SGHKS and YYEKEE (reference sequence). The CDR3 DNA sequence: TGTGCCAGCAGCTCGGGCGTCACAGAGACGCAGTATTTT. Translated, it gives CASSSGVTETQYF.

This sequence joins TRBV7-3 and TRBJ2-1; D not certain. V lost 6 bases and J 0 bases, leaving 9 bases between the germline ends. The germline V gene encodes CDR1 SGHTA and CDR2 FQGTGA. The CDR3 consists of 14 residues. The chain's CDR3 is CASRKGSSYNEQFF. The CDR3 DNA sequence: TGTGCCAGCAGGAAGGGTAGCTCCTACAATGAGCAGTTCTTC.

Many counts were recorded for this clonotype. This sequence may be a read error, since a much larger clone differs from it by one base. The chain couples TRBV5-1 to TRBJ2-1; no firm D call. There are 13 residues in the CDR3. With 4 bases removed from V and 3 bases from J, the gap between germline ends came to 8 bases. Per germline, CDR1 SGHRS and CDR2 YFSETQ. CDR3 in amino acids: CASSVVYYNEQFF. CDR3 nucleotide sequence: TGCGCCAGCAGCGTGGTCTACTACAATGAGCAGTTCTTC.

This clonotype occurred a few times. CDR3 bases: TGTGCCACCAGTGACCTGACAGGGCCCGATGAAAAACTGTTTTTT. Protein sequence: CATSDLTGPDEKLFF. The chain employs TRBV24-1 and TRBJ1-4, with 7 nucleotides matching TRBD1. Unmatched junction bases numbered 7, after V lost 4 bases and J lost 6 bases. Germline values: CDR1 KGHDR, CDR2 SFDVKD. CDR3 length equals 15 residues.

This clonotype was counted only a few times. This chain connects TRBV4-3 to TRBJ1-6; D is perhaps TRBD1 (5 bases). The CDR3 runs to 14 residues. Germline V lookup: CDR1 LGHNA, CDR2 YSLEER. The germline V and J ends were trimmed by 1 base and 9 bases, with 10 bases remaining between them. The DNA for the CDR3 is TGCGCCAGCAGCCAAGCGGGGGTAGGTTCACCCCTCCACTTT. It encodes CASSQAGVGSPLHF.

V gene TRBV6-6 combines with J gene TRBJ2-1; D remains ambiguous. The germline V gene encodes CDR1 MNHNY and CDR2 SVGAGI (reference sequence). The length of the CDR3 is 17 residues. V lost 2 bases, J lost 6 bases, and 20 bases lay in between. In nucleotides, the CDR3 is TGTGCCAGCAGTTACCCGCATTTTAGGGATACCCCCAATGAGCAGTTCTTC. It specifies CASSYPHFRDTPNEQFF.

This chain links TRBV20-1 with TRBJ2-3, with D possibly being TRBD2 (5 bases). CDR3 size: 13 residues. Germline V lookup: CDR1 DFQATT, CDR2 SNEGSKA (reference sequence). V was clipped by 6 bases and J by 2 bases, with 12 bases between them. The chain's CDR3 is CSAEDLNTDTQYF. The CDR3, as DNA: TGCAGTGCCGAGGACTTAAACACAGATACGCAGTATTTT.

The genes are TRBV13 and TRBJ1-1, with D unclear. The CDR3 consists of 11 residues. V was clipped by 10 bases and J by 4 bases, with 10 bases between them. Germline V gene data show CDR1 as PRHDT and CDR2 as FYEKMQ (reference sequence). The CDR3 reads CATHSSTEAFF. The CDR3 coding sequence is TGTGCCACACACAGCTCCACTGAAGCTTTCTTT. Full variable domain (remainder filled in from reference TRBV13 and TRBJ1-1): AAGVIQSPRHLIKEKRETATLKCYPIPRHDTVYWYQQGPGQDPQFLISFYEKMQSDKGSIPDRFSAQQFSDYHSELNMSSLELGDSALYFCATHSSTEAFFGQGTRLTVV.